This TCR beta chain derives from a study of T cells after posttransplantation cyclophosphamide. TCRdb keeps only in-frame clones here, not all; method: immunoSEQ multiplex PCR. The sample holds 15,000 to 20,000 clones, 92% seen once. Cyclophosphamide on days +3 and +4 followed busulfan-fludarabine conditioning and a marrow graft. The specimen comprised CD4+ T cells sorted from blood, sampled after allogeneic stem cell transplant with posttransplant cyclophosphamide. The receptor source for this set is a male patient in his sixties who received an allogeneic stem cell transplant from a related donor and was CMV-positive. Part of the T cells may come from the graft donor.

The V gene is TRBV28, the J gene TRBJ2-5; 7 nucleotides agree with TRBD2. The CDR3 is made up of 14 amino acids. The V segment lost 7 bases and the J segment 5 bases; nucleotides outside the gene matches: 10. Germline CDR1 and CDR2: MDHEN and SYDVKM. The DNA for the CDR3 is TGTGCCAGCACACCGGGGGGTTTTAGGGAGACCCAGTACTTC. It encodes CASTPGGFRETQYF.